This TCR beta chain derives from a study of cytomegalovirus exposure and HLA in healthy donors. Study findings and constraints: Follow-up analysis later connected one missense variant in DCLRE1C with trimming of TCR beta V- and J-genes.

The germline CDR1 and CDR2 sequences are MNHEY and SMNVEV (reference sequence). V lost 5 bases to trimming and J lost 6 bases; unmatched junction nucleotides: 16. This CDR3 region has 16 residues. PCR amplification relied on 60 Vbeta primers (plus 13 Jbeta primers). The assay was immunoSEQ multiplex PCR, and TCRdb's table has in-frame clones only and misses some. The data contain over 150,000 clones, 77% of them singletons. This clone was recorded only once. Its antigen remains unidentified. The TCR comes from a woman in her thirties in good health and CMV-seropositive. The rearrangement links TRBV27 to TRBJ2-7; TRBD2 matches at 7 bases. The sequenced sample consisted of PBMCs. The CDR3 reads CASSLNSLAGVAEQYF. The DNA for the CDR3 is TGTGCCAGCAGTCTGAACAGTCTCGCGGGAGTTGCCGAGCAGTACTTC.